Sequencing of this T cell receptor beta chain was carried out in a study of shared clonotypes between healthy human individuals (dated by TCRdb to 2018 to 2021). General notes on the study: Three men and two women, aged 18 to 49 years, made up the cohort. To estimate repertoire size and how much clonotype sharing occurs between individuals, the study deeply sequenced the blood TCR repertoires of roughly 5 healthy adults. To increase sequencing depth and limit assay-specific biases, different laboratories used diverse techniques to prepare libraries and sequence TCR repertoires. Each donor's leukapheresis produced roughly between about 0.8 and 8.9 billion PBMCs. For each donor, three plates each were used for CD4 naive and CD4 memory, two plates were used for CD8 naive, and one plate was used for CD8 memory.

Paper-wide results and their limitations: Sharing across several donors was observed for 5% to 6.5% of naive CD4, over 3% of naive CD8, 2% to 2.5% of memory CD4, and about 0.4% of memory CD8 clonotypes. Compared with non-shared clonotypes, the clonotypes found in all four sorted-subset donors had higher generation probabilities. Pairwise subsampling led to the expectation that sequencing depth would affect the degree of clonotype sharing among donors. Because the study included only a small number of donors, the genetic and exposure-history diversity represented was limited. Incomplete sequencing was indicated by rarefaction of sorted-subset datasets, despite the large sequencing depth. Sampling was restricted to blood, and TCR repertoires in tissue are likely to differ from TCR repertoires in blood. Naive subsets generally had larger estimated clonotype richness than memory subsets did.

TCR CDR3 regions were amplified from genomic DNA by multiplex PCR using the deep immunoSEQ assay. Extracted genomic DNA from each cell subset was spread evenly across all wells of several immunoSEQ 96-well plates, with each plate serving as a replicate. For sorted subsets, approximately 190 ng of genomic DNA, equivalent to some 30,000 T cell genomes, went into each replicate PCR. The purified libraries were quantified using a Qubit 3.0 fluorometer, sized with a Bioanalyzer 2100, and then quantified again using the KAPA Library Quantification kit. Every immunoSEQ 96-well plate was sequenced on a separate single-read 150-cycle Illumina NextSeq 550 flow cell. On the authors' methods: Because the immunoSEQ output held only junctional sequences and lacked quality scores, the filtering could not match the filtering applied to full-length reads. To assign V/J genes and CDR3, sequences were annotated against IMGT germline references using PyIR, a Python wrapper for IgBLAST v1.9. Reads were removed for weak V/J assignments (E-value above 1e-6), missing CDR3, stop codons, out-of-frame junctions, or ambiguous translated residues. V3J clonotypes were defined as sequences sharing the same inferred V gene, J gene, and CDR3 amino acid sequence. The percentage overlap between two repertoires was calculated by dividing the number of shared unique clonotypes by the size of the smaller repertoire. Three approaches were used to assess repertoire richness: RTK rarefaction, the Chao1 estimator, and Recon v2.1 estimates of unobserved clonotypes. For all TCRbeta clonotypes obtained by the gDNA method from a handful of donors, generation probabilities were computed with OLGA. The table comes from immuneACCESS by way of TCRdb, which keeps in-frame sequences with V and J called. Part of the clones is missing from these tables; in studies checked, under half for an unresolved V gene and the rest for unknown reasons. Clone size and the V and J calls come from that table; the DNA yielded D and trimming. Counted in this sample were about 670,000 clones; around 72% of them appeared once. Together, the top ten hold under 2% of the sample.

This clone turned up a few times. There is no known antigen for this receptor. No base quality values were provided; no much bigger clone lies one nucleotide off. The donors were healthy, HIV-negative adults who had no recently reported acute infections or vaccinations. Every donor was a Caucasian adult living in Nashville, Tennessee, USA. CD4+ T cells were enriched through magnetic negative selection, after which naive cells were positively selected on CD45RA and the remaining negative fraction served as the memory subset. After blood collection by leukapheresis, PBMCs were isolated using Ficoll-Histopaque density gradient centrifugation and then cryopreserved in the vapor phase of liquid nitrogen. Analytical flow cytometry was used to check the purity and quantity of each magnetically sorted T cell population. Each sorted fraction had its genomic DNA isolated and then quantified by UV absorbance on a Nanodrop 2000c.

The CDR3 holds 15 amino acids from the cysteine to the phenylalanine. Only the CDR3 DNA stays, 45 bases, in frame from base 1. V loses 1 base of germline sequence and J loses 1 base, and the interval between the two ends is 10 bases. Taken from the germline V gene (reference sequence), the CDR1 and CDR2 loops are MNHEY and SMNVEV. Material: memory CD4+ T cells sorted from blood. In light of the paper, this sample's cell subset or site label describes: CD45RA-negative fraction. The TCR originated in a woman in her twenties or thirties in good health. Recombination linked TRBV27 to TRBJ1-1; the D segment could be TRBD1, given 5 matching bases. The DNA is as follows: TGTGCCAGCAGTTTATTGGGGACGGCGAACACTGAAGCTTTCTTT. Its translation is CASSLLGTANTEAFF.